Here is one T cell receptor beta chain with its context. Its target is not known. Treatment: some 20 received Ad26.COV2.S at low or high dose, single or two shots; a few received placebo; per-sample allocation not given. Day 63 after the first injection of vaccine or placebo was the sampling time. This sample was included in a study of Ad26.COV2.S vaccination and SARS-CoV-2 variants. Study conclusions and caveats: Placebo recipients and vaccine recipients were similar in non-spike TCR breadth. Estimates derived from TCR breadth and depth analyses may have underestimated total T cell responses. Vaccinees showed greater spike-specific TCR breadth than placebo recipients.

Some clones are missing from TCRdb's copy, which holds only in-frame ones; the method was immunoSEQ multiplex PCR. The sample consists of around 500,000 clones, roughly 87% of them appearing once. Germline CDR1 reads SQVTM; CDR2 reads ANQGSEA. CDR3 length equals 13 residues. V was cut by 5 bases and J by 8 bases, with 18 bases left in between. The sequence derives from a person between 18 and 60 years old who received the Ad26.COV2.S COVID-19 vaccine or a placebo. Specimen: peripheral blood, collected in a trial of Ad26.COV2.S vaccine versus placebo. The chain combines TRBV29-1 with TRBJ1-2; D possibly corresponds to TRBD1 (5 bases). The CDR3 sequence: CSVSGSPLNGYTF. CDR3 nucleotides: TGCAGCGTTTCAGGGAGCCCGCTGAACGGCTACACCTTC.